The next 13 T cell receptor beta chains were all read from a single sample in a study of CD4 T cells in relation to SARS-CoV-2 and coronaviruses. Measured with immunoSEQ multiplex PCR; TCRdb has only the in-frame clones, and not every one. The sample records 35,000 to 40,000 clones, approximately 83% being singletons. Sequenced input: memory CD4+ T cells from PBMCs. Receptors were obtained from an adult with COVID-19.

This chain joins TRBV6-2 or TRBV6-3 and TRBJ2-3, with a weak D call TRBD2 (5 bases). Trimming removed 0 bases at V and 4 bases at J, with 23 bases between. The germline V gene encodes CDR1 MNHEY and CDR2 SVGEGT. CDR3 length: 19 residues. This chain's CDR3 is CASSYSTTGGWSLADTQYF. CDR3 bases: TGTGCCAGCAGTTACTCTACAACCGGAGGATGGTCTTTGGCAGATACGCAGTATTTT.

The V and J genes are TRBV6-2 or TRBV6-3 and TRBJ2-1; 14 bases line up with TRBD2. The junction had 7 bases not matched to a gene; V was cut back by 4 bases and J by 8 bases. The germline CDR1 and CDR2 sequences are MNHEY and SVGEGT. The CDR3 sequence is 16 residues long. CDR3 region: CASSSGTSGSYDEQFF. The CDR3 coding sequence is TGTGCCAGCAGTTCTGGGACTAGCGGGAGTTACGATGAGCAGTTCTTC.

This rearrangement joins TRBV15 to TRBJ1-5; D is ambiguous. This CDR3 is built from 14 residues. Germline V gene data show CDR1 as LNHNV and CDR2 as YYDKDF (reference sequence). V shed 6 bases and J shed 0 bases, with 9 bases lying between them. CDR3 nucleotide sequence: TGTGCCACCAGACCAGAACTTAGCAATCAGCCCCAGCATTTT. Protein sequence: CATRPELSNQPQHF.

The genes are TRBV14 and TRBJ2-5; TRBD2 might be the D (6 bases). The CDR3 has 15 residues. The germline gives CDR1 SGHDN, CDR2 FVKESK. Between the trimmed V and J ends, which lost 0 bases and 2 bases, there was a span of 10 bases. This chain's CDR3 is CASSQEVGTQETQYF. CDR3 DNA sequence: TGTGCCAGCAGCCAAGAAGTAGGGACTCAAGAGACCCAGTACTTC.

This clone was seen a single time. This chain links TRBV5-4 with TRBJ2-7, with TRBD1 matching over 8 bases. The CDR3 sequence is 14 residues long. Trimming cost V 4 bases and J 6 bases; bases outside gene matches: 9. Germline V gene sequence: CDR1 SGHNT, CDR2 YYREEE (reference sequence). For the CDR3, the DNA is TGTGCCAGCAGCCCCAGGACAGGGAACGCCGAGCAGTACTTC. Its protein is CASSPRTGNAEQYF. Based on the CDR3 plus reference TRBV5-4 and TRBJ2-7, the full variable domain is ETGVTQSPTHLIKTRGQQVTLRCSSQSGHNTVSWYQQALGQGPQFIFQYYREEENGRGNFPPRFSGLQFPNYSSELNVNALELDDSALYLCASSPRTGNAEQYFGPGTRLTVT.

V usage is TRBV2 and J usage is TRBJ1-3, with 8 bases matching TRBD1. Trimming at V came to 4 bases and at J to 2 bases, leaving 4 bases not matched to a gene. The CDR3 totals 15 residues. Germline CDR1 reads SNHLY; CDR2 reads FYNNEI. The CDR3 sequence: CASSVTGGTGNTIYF. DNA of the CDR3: TGTGCCAGCAGTGTTACAGGGGGTACTGGAAACACCATATATTTT.

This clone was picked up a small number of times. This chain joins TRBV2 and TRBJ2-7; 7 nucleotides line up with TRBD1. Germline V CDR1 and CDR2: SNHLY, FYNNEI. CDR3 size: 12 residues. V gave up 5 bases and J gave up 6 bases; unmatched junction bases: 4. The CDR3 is CASSRQGIEQYF. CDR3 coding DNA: TGTGCCAGCAGTCGACAGGGAATCGAGCAGTACTTC.

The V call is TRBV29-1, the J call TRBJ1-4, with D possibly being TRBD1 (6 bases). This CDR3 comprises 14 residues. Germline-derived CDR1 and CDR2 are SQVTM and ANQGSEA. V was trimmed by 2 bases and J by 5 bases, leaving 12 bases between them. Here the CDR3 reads CSVETTGTNEKLFF. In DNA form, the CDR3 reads TGCAGCGTTGAAACGACAGGAACGAATGAAAAACTGTTTTTT.

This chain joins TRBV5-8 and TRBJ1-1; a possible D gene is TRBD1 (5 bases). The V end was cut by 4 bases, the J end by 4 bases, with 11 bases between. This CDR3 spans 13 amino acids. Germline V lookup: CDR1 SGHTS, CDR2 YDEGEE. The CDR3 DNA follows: TGTGCCAGCAGCCTCCGGGGCCTCACTGAAGCTTTCTTT. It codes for CASSLRGLTEAFF.

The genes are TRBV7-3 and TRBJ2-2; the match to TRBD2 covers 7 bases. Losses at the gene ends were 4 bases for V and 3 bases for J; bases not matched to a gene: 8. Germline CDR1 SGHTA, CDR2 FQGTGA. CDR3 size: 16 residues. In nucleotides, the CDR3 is TGTGCCAGCAGCTCCATCAGCGGGACCTACACCGGGGAGCTGTTTTTT. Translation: CASSSISGTYTGELFF.

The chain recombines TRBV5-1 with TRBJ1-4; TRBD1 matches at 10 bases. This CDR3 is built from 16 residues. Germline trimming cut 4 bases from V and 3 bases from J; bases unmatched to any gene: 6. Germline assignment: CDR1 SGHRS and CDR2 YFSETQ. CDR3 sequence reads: CASSTRGQGANEKLFF. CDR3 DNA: TGCGCCAGCAGCACCCGTGGACAGGGGGCTAATGAAAAACTGTTTTTT.

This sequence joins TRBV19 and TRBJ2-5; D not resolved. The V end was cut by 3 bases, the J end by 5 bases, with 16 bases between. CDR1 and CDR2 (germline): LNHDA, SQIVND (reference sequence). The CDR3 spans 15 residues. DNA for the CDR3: TGTGCCAGTAGTATTGGTACAGCTACAGTTGAGACCCAGTACTTC. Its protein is CASSIGTATVETQYF.

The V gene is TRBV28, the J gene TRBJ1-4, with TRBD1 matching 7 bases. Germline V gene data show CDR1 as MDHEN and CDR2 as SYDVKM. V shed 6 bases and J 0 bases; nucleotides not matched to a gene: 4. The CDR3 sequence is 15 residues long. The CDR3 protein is CASSPGQSTNEKLFF. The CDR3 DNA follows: TGTGCCAGCAGCCCGGGACAGTCAACTAATGAAAAACTGTTTTTT.